The T cell receptor (beta chain) under discussion was sequenced for a study of CD4+ T cells in melanoma. Whole-study findings and limits: CD8+ T cell, macrophage and B cell function reportedly correlated with neoantigen-specific CD4+ T cells. Neoantigen-specific CD4+ T cells in melanoma reportedly had diverse differentiation states.

This CDR3 is built from 12 residues. The germline gives CDR1 MNHNS, CDR2 SASEGT. V was trimmed by 3 bases and J by 6 bases, leaving 8 bases between them. The table came from immunoSEQ multiplex PCR; TCRdb's copy has only in-frame clones and leaves some out. The sample has over 100,000 clones, about 90% seen once. This clone was recorded once. Its target is unknown. J is TRBJ1-2 and V is TRBV6-1; D unclear. Source material: peripheral blood. The receptor was isolated from a human donor with melanoma. This chain's CDR3 is CASSDAGDGYTF. The DNA for the CDR3 is TGTGCCAGCAGTGACGCGGGCGATGGCTACACCTTC.